This TCR beta chain stems from a study of blood T cell repertoires in COVID-19. Measured with immunoSEQ multiplex PCR; TCRdb has only the in-frame clones, and not every one. Here the sample spans tens of thousands of clones, 70% to 90% being singletons. This clone was picked up one time. Participants, about 18 to 100 years old, spanned about 26 US areas. With 5 bases removed from V and 2 bases from J, the gap between germline ends came to 10 bases. This CDR3 has 13 amino acids. Germline V lookup: CDR1 SEHNR, CDR2 FQNEAQ (reference sequence). The TCR originated in a woman between 35 and 50 years old with acute COVID-19. The V and J genes are TRBV7-9 and TRBJ2-7; D is perhaps TRBD2 (6 bases). Material: PBMCs or T cells enriched from blood (not recorded which). CDR3 bases: TGTGCCAGCAGCATTTCGGGGGCCTACGAGCAGTACTTC. Translation: CASSISGAYEQYF. The entire variable domain, with the rest obtained from reference TRBV7-9 and TRBJ2-7, is as follows: DTGVSQNPRHKITKRGQNVTFRCDPISEHNRLYWYRQTLGQGPEFLTYFQNEAQLEKSRLLSDRFSAERPKGSFSTLEIQRTEQGDSAMYLCASSISGAYEQYFGPGTRLTVT.